This record looks at one T cell receptor beta chain sequence and its context. Its binding antigen is unknown. The input lacks base qualities; no much larger clone sits a single base away. This sample was taken from a study of shared clonotypes between healthy human individuals (dated by TCRdb to the early 2020s). With regard to the full study: The cohort included a few men and two women between 18 and 49 years of age. Each donor's leukapheresis produced roughly between roughly 0.85 and 9.5 billion PBMCs. To increase sequencing depth and limit assay-specific biases, TCR repertoire library preparation and sequencing were carried out by different laboratories using diverse techniques. Per donor, three plates each were used for CD4 naive and CD4 memory, two for CD8 naive, and one for CD8 memory. Blood TCR repertoires of about 5 healthy adults were deeply sequenced to estimate repertoire size and the extent of clonotype sharing between individuals.

The paper's findings and limits, for the study overall: The small number of donors limited the genetic and exposure-history diversity represented. Pairwise subsampling led to the expectation that sequencing depth would affect the degree of clonotype sharing among donors. Sampling was restricted to blood, and TCR repertoires in tissue are likely to differ from TCR repertoires in blood. Sharing across a handful of donors was observed for roughly 5% of naive CD4, over 3% of naive CD8, 2% to 2.5% of memory CD4, and about 0.38% of memory CD8 clonotypes. Compared with non-shared clonotypes, the clonotypes found in all four sorted-subset donors had higher generation probabilities. Rarefaction of sorted-subset datasets indicated incomplete sequencing despite the large sequencing depth. Estimated clonotype richness was generally larger for naive than for memory subsets.

Donors were healthy HIV-negative adults with no recently reported acute infections or vaccinations. All donors were Caucasian adults living in Nashville, Tennessee, USA. CD4+ T cells were enriched by magnetic negative selection; naive cells were then positively selected on CD45RA, and the negative fraction formed the memory subset. After blood collection by leukapheresis, PBMCs were isolated using Ficoll-Histopaque density gradient centrifugation and then cryopreserved in the vapor phase of liquid nitrogen. Analytical flow cytometry was used to check the purity and quantity of each magnetically sorted T cell population. Genomic DNA was isolated from every sorted fraction and measured by UV absorbance on a Nanodrop 2000c. TCR CDR3 regions were amplified from genomic DNA by multiplex PCR using the deep immunoSEQ assay. Extracted genomic DNA from each cell subset was spread evenly across all wells of several immunoSEQ 96-well plates, with each plate serving as a replicate. For sorted subsets, around 200 ng genomic DNA, equal to about 30,000 T cell genomes, was loaded into each replicate PCR. Purified libraries were measured with a Qubit 3.0 fluorometer, size-checked on a Bioanalyzer 2100, and measured again with the KAPA Library Quantification kit. Every immunoSEQ 96-well plate was sequenced on a separate single-read 150-cycle Illumina NextSeq 550 flow cell. The study's processing was this. Because the immunoSEQ output included only junctional sequences and no quality scores, the filtering could not be the same as the filtering used for full-length reads. To assign V/J genes and CDR3, sequences were annotated against IMGT germline references using PyIR, a Python wrapper for IgBLAST v1.9. Any read was removed if the V/J assignment was weak (E-value above 1e-6), the CDR3 was missing, or the read contained stop codons, out-of-frame junctions, or ambiguous translated residues. V3J clonotypes were defined as sequences sharing an identical inferred V gene, J gene, and CDR3 amino acid sequence. Percentage overlap between repertoires was calculated by dividing the number of shared unique clonotypes by the size of the smaller repertoire. Repertoire richness was assessed with RTK rarefaction, the Chao1 estimator, and Recon v2.1 estimates of unobserved clonotypes. For all TCRbeta clonotypes obtained by the gDNA method from a few donors, generation probabilities were computed with OLGA. The table was pulled from immuneACCESS by TCRdb, which kept in-frame rearrangements only. Such tables lose some clones; where checked, under half of the loss comes from unresolved V genes, and the rest has no known cause. From that table come the V and J calls and clone size; the DNA was used to work out D and trimming. This sample is represented by roughly 1.4 million clones; 98% of them were singletons. Jointly, the top ten make up 0.36% of the sample.

Input material: naive CD4+ T cells sorted from blood. The cell subset or site label here, explained by the study, means: CD45RA+ positively selected. The TCR sequence derives from a man younger than 40 in good health.

The CDR3 reads CASRKTGVSSYEQYF. The DNA is TGTGCCAGCAGGAAGACGGGGGTAAGCTCCTACGAGCAGTACTTC. The V and J genes are TRBV28 and TRBJ2-7, and the D gene may be TRBD2, 6 bases matching. V is cut by 6 bases and J by 0 bases, and the space between the germline ends is 15 bases. The CDR3 covers 15 residues, taking in both the cysteine and the phenylalanine. The only DNA kept is the CDR3, 45 bases in frame from the first base. CDR1 and CDR2 are drawn from the germline V gene: MDHEN, SYDVKM.